Presented here are 32 T cell receptor beta chains from one specimen sequenced in a study of Ad26.COV2.S vaccination and SARS-CoV-2 variants. Sequencing was performed with immunoSEQ multiplex PCR; in TCRdb, only in-frame clones are kept and a portion is missing. The table includes some 350,000 clones, about 91% detected once. The specimen comprised peripheral blood, sampled after recovery from COVID-19. These receptors were obtained from a human donor who had recovered from COVID-19.

This clone appeared a single time. One junction end does not reproduce the germline sequence, and a read error may be involved. Other DNA sequences within the sample encode an identical CDR3. This chain uses TRBV20-1 with TRBJ1-2; weak D call: TRBD1 (6 bases). From germline, CDR1 is DFQATT and CDR2 SNEGSKA (reference sequence). The CDR3 runs 11 residues. CDR3 nucleotides: TGCAGTGCCAGAGGGGGCTATGGCTACACCTTC. It encodes CSARGGYGYTF.

The chain has TRBV6-1 and TRBJ2-1; tentative D call: TRBD2 (5 bases). The CDR3 covers 12 residues. Germline V lookup: CDR1 MNHNS, CDR2 SASEGT. V lost 3 bases, J lost 10 bases, and 10 bases lay in between. This chain's CDR3 is CASSERELEQFF. As DNA, the CDR3 is TGTGCCAGCAGTGAGAGGGAGTTGGAGCAGTTCTTC.

This chain links TRBV7-9 with TRBJ1-3, with D unresolved. The CDR3 has 17 amino acids. CDR1 and CDR2 (germline): SEHNR, FQNEAQ (reference sequence). The V end was cut by 4 bases, the J end by 0 bases, with 16 bases between. The CDR3 region is CASSSGLGLNSGNTIYF. The CDR3 region has the DNA TGTGCCAGCAGCTCTGGGTTGGGGTTAAACTCTGGAAACACCATATATTTT.

The V gene is TRBV28, the J gene TRBJ2-1; 7 bases match TRBD2. Trimming cost V 4 bases and J 4 bases; bases outside gene matches: 7. Germline CDR1 is MDHEN and CDR2 is SYDVKM. This CDR3 is 15 amino acids long. The DNA for the CDR3 is TGTGCCAGCAGTTCCCGCCTGGGAGGGTACAATGAGCAGTTCTTC. The encoded protein is CASSSRLGGYNEQFF.

This rearrangement joins TRBV5-4 to TRBJ1-1; D may be TRBD1 (6 bases). The V end was cut by 4 bases, the J end by 0 bases, with 13 bases between. This CDR3 is built from 15 residues. The germline gives CDR1 SGHNT, CDR2 YYREEE (reference sequence). The CDR3 DNA is TGTGCCAGCAGCCTGGGGGGGGCGGTGAACACTGAAGCTTTCTTT. Translating it yields CASSLGGAVNTEAFF.

V gene TRBV5-1 combines with J gene TRBJ1-2; weak D call: TRBD1 (6 bases). Trimming pared 4 bases from V and 0 bases from J, leaving 13 bases between. The CDR3 has 15 amino acids. Germline V lookup: CDR1 SGHRS, CDR2 YFSETQ. The CDR3 spells CASSGQGGSNYGYTF. CDR3 nucleotide sequence: TGCGCCAGCAGCGGGCAAGGGGGATCTAACTATGGCTACACCTTC.

This rearrangement joins TRBV19 to TRBJ1-5; perhaps TRBD1 as D (5 bases). The CDR3 is 15 amino acids. Germline V CDR1 and CDR2: LNHDA, SQIVND (reference sequence). The V gene lost 6 bases and the J gene lost 0 bases, with 12 bases spanning the gap. This CDR3 is CASRSWGDSNQPQHF. In DNA, the CDR3 is TGTGCCAGTAGGAGCTGGGGGGATAGCAATCAGCCCCAGCATTTT.

Concerning this clone itself: The same CDR3 arises from other DNA sequences in this sample as well. The V gene is TRBV7-9, the J gene TRBJ2-1, with D possibly being TRBD2 (5 bases). The V gene lost 5 bases and the J gene lost 0 bases, with 11 bases spanning the gap. The CDR3 loop spans 15 amino acids. Germline V lookup: CDR1 SEHNR, CDR2 FQNEAQ (reference sequence). The CDR3 sequence is CASSLSGSSYNEQFF. The CDR3 region has the DNA TGTGCCAGCAGCCTAAGCGGAAGCTCCTACAATGAGCAGTTCTTC.

CDR3 residues: CASSTGLAGQETQYF. CDR3 bases: TGTGCCAGCAGCACGGGACTAGCGGGCCAAGAGACCCAGTACTTC. V gene TRBV7-6 combines with J gene TRBJ2-5; 12 bases are a match to TRBD2. V was pared by 5 bases and J by 1 base, with 2 bases of the junction left unmatched. The CDR3 covers 15 residues. CDR1 and CDR2 (germline): SGHVS, FNYEAQ.

The chain couples TRBV6-2 or TRBV6-3 to TRBJ1-6; D gene uncertain. This CDR3 comprises 15 residues. V lost 2 bases and J 8 bases, leaving 13 bases between the germline ends. The germline gives CDR1 MNHEY, CDR2 SVGEGT. Here the CDR3 reads CASSYNLVSHSPLHF. The CDR3 DNA reads as TGTGCCAGCAGTTACAATCTGGTCTCCCATTCACCCCTCCACTTT.

V is TRBV27 and J is TRBJ1-5, with D possibly being TRBD1 (5 bases). Germline CDR1 MNHEY, CDR2 SMNVEV (reference sequence). CDR3 length: 15 residues. V shed 3 bases and J shed 5 bases, with 14 bases lying between them. CDR3 in amino acids: CASSLEGRADQPQHF. In DNA form, the CDR3 reads TGTGCCAGCAGTTTGGAGGGCAGGGCCGATCAGCCCCAGCATTTT.

On this clone itself: Other DNA sequences in the same sample also yield this CDR3. The chain couples TRBV19 to TRBJ1-5; D gene unclear. The CDR3 spans 12 residues. Looked up from germline, CDR1 is LNHDA and CDR2 is SQIVND (reference sequence). The germline V and J ends were trimmed by 6 bases and 5 bases, with 8 bases remaining between them. CDR3 coding DNA: TGTGCCAGTAGAGATTTATATCAGCCCCAGCATTTT. Amino acid sequence: CASRDLYQPQHF.

The rearrangement uses TRBV10-3 and TRBJ1-5; D unresolved. Germline values: CDR1 ENHRY, CDR2 SYGVKD. V gave up 0 bases and J gave up 0 bases, with 15 bases separating them. The CDR3 runs 18 residues. In DNA, the CDR3 is TGTGCCATCAGTGAGTCTGGAACGCGCGGGATTAGCAATCAGCCCCAGCATTTT. Encoded protein: CAISESGTRGISNQPQHF.

The rearrangement joins TRBV9 to TRBJ2-1; D call uncertain. The CDR3 is 13 amino acids. Germline lookup yields CDR1 SGDLS and CDR2 YYNGEE. With 7 bases removed from V and 0 bases from J, the gap between germline ends came to 8 bases. CDR3 DNA sequence: TGTGCCAGCGGGGTTAGCTCCTACAATGAGCAGTTCTTC. Protein: CASGVSSYNEQFF.

This chain uses TRBV2 with TRBJ2-3; no definite D call. The CDR3 spans 14 residues. V lost 4 bases to trimming and J lost 3 bases, with 11 bases between them. The germline V gene encodes CDR1 SNHLY and CDR2 FYNNEI. The CDR3 bases are TGTGCCAGCAGTGCGCGACCCACTACAGATACGCAGTATTTT. It is translated as CASSARPTTDTQYF.

J is TRBJ2-1 and V is TRBV27, with D possibly matching TRBD1 (6 bases). Germline CDR1 reads MNHEY; CDR2 reads SMNVEV (reference sequence). This CDR3 is 15 amino acids long. V lost 5 bases, J lost 0 bases, and 11 bases lay in between. CDR3 in DNA: TGTGCCAGCAGTCGTGGACAGAGCTCCTACAATGAGCAGTTCTTC. It codes for CASSRGQSSYNEQFF.

This chain links TRBV7-9 with TRBJ2-3; D remains unclear. V dropped 5 bases and J dropped 6 bases, with 9 bases sitting between them. The CDR3 is 12 amino acids. Looked up from germline, CDR1 is SEHNR and CDR2 is FQNEAQ (reference sequence). CDR3 in amino acids: CASSPLGDTQYF. The CDR3 DNA reads TGTGCCAGCAGCCCCCTCGGGGATACGCAGTATTTT.

The genes are TRBV7-9 and TRBJ2-3, with 7 bases aligning to TRBD2. The CDR3 loop spans 17 amino acids. Germline loops: CDR1 SEHNR, CDR2 FQNEAQ (reference sequence). V lost 5 bases and J lost 7; bases outside the gene matches: 18. The CDR3 coding sequence is TGTGCCAGCAGCGACGGGGGAGCGGGGACCGCCACCTATACGCAGTATTTT. Protein sequence: CASSDGGAGTATYTQYF.

The chain employs TRBV5-6 and TRBJ1-1; 8 bases line up with TRBD1. V lost 5 bases to trimming and J lost 4 bases; unmatched junction nucleotides: 13. The germline gives CDR1 SGHDT, CDR2 YYEEEE. The length of the CDR3 is 16 residues. The CDR3 is CASRLRQGSVGTEAFF. In nucleotides, the CDR3 is TGTGCCAGCAGGTTGCGACAGGGGTCGGTGGGCACTGAAGCTTTCTTT.

The V and J genes are TRBV5-4 and TRBJ2-7; the match to TRBD1 covers 8 bases. V was clipped by 4 bases and J by 9 bases; unmatched bases: 18. Looked up from germline, CDR1 is SGHNT and CDR2 is YYREEE (reference sequence). This CDR3 has 16 amino acids. This CDR3 reads CASSPDPGQVWAGQYF. CDR3 sequence (DNA): TGTGCCAGCAGCCCGGATCCGGGACAGGTCTGGGCGGGGCAGTACTTC. The variable domain in full, completed from reference TRBV5-4 and TRBJ2-7, reads ETGVTQSPTHLIKTRGQQVTLRCSSQSGHNTVSWYQQALGQGPQFIFQYYREEENGRGNFPPRFSGLQFPNYSSELNVNALELDDSALYLCASSPDPGQVWAGQYFGPGTRLTVT.

As DNA, the CDR3 is TGTGCCAGCAGCCTGGACAGGGGGCAAACAGATACGCAGTATTTT. Amino acids: CASSLDRGQTDTQYF. The genes are TRBV13 and TRBJ2-3, with 11 nucleotides matching TRBD1. Germline V gene sequence: CDR1 PRHDT, CDR2 FYEKMQ (reference sequence). J was trimmed by 3 bases and V by 5 bases; bases with no gene match: 4. The CDR3 contains 15 residues.

The chain couples TRBV5-6 to TRBJ2-1, with TRBD2 matching over 11 bases. The germline V gene encodes CDR1 SGHDT and CDR2 YYEEEE. V lost 3 bases, J lost 6 bases, and 2 bases stayed unmatched. CDR3 size: 14 residues. Here the CDR3 reads CASSSGLAVNEQFF. CDR3 nucleotide sequence: TGTGCCAGCAGCTCGGGACTAGCGGTCAATGAGCAGTTCTTC.

In this sample, this clone turned up once. V and J are TRBV6-5 and TRBJ2-2; D gene unclear. In germline, CDR1 is MNHEY, CDR2 SVGAGI. The V end lost 6 bases, the J end lost 4 bases, and 15 bases lay between the germline ends. This CDR3 is 15 amino acids long. The CDR3 nucleotides are TGTGCCAGCAGCTCGCAAGGAGATGTCACCGGGGAGCTGTTTTTT. It is translated as CASSSQGDVTGELFF.

The chain carries TRBV5-8 and TRBJ1-1, with 7 bases matching TRBD1. Germline trimming cut 5 bases from V and 5 bases from J; bases unmatched to any gene: 12. The CDR3 consists of 15 residues. Germline CDR1 is SGHTS and CDR2 is YDEGEE. CDR3 amino acids: CASSFRRQGRTEAFF. The DNA of the CDR3 is TGTGCCAGCAGTTTCCGACGACAGGGCAGAACTGAAGCTTTCTTT.

The V call is TRBV7-9, the J call TRBJ2-7, with 7 bases that match TRBD1. The CDR3 sequence is 13 residues long. V shed 6 bases, J shed 3 bases, and the junction held 5 bases outside the gene matches. CDR1 and CDR2 (germline): SEHNR, FQNEAQ (reference sequence). The CDR3 sequence: CASRPGQSYEQYF. CDR3 sequence (DNA): TGTGCCAGCAGGCCGGGACAGAGCTACGAGCAGTACTTC.

The rearrangement uses TRBV6-5 and TRBJ1-1, with 9 bases that match TRBD1. Germline V gene lookup returns CDR1 MNHEY and CDR2 SVGAGI. V shed 6 bases, J shed 0 bases, and the junction held 5 bases outside the gene matches. The CDR3 is 15 amino acids. Here the CDR3 DNA reads TGTGCCAGCAGCCCGGACAGGGGCGTGAACACTGAAGCTTTCTTT. Amino acids: CASSPDRGVNTEAFF.

V is TRBV6-5 and J is TRBJ1-6; D remains ambiguous. Germline CDR1 is MNHEY and CDR2 is SVGAGI. Trimming stripped 5 bases from V and 8 bases from J, with 7 bases between. This CDR3 contains 12 residues. Here the CDR3 DNA reads TGTGCCAGCAGTCCCCATGATTCACCCCTCCACTTT. It codes for CASSPHDSPLHF.

This sequence joins TRBV6-2 or TRBV6-3 and TRBJ1-2; D unresolved. Per germline, CDR1 MNHEY and CDR2 SVGEGT. With 2 bases removed from V and 6 bases from J, the gap between germline ends came to 10 bases. CDR3 length equals 13 residues. CDR3 residues: CASSYNRRDGYTF. The CDR3 DNA follows: TGTGCCAGCAGTTACAACAGACGGGATGGCTACACCTTC.

DNA of the CDR3: TGTGCCAGCAGCAACGGGGGGGCAGGGACCTACGAGCAGTACTTC. Amino acids: CASSNGGAGTYEQYF. The gene calls are TRBV11-2 and TRBJ2-7; 8 nucleotides match TRBD2. Germline lookup yields CDR1 SGHAT and CDR2 FQNNGV. The J segment lost 2 bases and the V segment lost 5 bases, leaving 8 bases of the junction unmatched. CDR3 length: 15 residues. Combining the CDR3 with reference TRBV11-2 and TRBJ2-7 gives the whole variable domain EAGVAQSPRYKIIEKRQSVAFWCNPISGHATLYWYQQILGQGPKLLIQFQNNGVVDDSQLPKDRFSAERLKGVDSTLKIQPAKLEDSAVYLCASSNGGAGTYEQYFGPGTRLTVT.

V and J are TRBV19 and TRBJ2-3; D is unresolved. V lost 5 bases, J lost 1 base, and 10 bases lay in between. CDR3 length: 14 residues. Germline V gene data show CDR1 as LNHDA and CDR2 as SQIVND (reference sequence). This chain's CDR3 is CASSWTSRTDTQYF. CDR3 sequence (DNA): TGTGCCAGTAGTTGGACGAGCCGCACAGATACGCAGTATTTT.

The chain couples TRBV6-2 or TRBV6-3 to TRBJ1-5; 9 bases fit TRBD1. Germline V gene sequence: CDR1 MNHEY, CDR2 SVGEGT. V lost 5 bases and J lost 3; bases outside the gene matches: 5. The CDR3 is 15 residues long. The CDR3 spells CASSGRDRDNQPQHF. DNA of the CDR3: TGTGCCAGCAGTGGCCGGGACAGGGACAATCAGCCCCAGCATTTT.

The CDR3 DNA reads as TGTGCCACCAGCAGCGATGGGACTAGCGGGCCGAGCTCCTACGAGCAGTACTTC. Amino acid sequence: CATSSDGTSGPSSYEQYF. The chain employs TRBV15 and TRBJ2-7; 12 bases agree with TRBD2. The V segment lost 3 bases and the J segment 0 bases; nucleotides outside the gene matches: 9. Looked up from germline, CDR1 is LNHNV and CDR2 is YYDKDF (reference sequence). The CDR3 covers 18 residues. Combining the CDR3 with reference TRBV15 and TRBJ2-7 gives the whole variable domain DAMVIQNPRYQVTQFGKPVTLSCSQTLNHNVMYWYQQKSSQAPKLLFHYYDKDFNNEADTPDNFQSRRPNTSFCFLDIRSPGLGDTAMYLCATSSDGTSGPSSYEQYFGPGTRLTVT.